Each of the 14 T cell receptor beta chains below was sequenced from the same sample in a study of blood T cell repertoires in COVID-19. The data were produced by immunoSEQ multiplex PCR, yet TCRdb's version contains in-frame clones alone and is incomplete. The sample has about 30,000 clones, 88% seen once. Material: peripheral blood. Receptor source: a human donor in a cohort sampled during active COVID-19.

The chain uses TRBV5-6 and TRBJ1-2, with D perhaps TRBD1 (6 bases). The V gene's germline CDR1 is SGHDT and CDR2 YYEEEE. This CDR3 contains 15 residues. V was pared by 4 bases and J by 0 bases, with 13 bases between. CDR3 in amino acids: CASSPQTGSNYGYTF. The DNA of the CDR3 is TGTGCCAGCAGCCCCCAGACAGGTTCTAACTATGGCTACACCTTC.

This rearrangement joins TRBV7-3 to TRBJ2-7; the match to TRBD2 covers 11 bases. V was pared by 6 bases and J by 6 bases, with 7 bases of the junction left unmatched. In germline, CDR1 is SGHTA, CDR2 FQGTGA. This CDR3 comprises 14 residues. This CDR3 is CASSLAGGQFEQYF. CDR3 nucleotide sequence: TGTGCCAGCAGTTTAGCGGGGGGGCAATTCGAGCAGTACTTC.

The chain has TRBV2 and TRBJ2-5; D is possibly TRBD2 (7 bases). CDR3 length: 15 amino acids. V lost 6 bases, J lost 5 bases, and 19 bases lay in between. The V gene's germline CDR1 is SNHLY and CDR2 FYNNEI. CDR3 protein: CASRGGGWGSETQYF. The CDR3 bases are TGTGCCAGCAGAGGGGGGGGATGGGGTTCCGAGACCCAGTACTTC.

The chain recombines TRBV5-4 with TRBJ1-4; the D is unclear. Germline V gives CDR1 SGHNT, CDR2 YYREEE (reference sequence). CDR3 length: 13 residues. With 0 bases removed from V and 7 bases from J, the gap between germline ends came to 7 bases. CDR3 loop: CASSLEEGEKLFF. The CDR3 region has the DNA TGTGCCAGCAGCTTGGAGGAGGGTGAAAAACTGTTTTTT.

In regard to this clone: Relative to the germline gene, one junction end is altered; a read error may explain this. The V call is TRBV7-7, the J call TRBJ1-3; 10 nucleotides line up with TRBD1. Germline V CDR1 and CDR2: SSHAT, FNYEAQ (reference sequence). The CDR3 extends over 15 amino acids. CDR3 bases: TGTGCTAGCAGCCCCGGGACAGGGGTCCAGAACACCATATATTTT. Translated: CASSPGTGVQNTIYF.

This clone has a single count. V usage is TRBV29-1 and J usage is TRBJ1-3, with 9 bases aligning to TRBD1. Germline values: CDR1 SQVTM, CDR2 ANQGSEA. The CDR3 is 12 residues long. V lost 4 bases to trimming and J lost 9 bases; unmatched junction nucleotides: 4. CDR3 loop: CSVGQGDSTIYF. In DNA form, the CDR3 reads TGCAGCGTTGGACAGGGGGACAGCACCATATATTTT.

The rearrangement links TRBV11-1 to TRBJ2-3; 10 nucleotides agree with TRBD1. Per germline, CDR1 SGHAT and CDR2 FQDESV (reference sequence). Trimming at V came to 5 bases and at J to 5 bases, leaving 10 bases not matched to a gene. The CDR3 is 16 amino acids. The chain's CDR3 is CASSPQRQGARDTQYF. The CDR3 DNA is TGTGCCAGCAGCCCCCAGAGACAGGGGGCAAGAGATACGCAGTATTTT. The whole variable domain, remainder taken from reference TRBV11-1 and TRBJ2-3, is EAEVAQSPRYKITEKSQAVAFWCDPISGHATLYWYRQILGQGPELLVQFQDESVVDDSQLPKDRFSAERLKGVDSTLKIQPAELGDSAMYLCASSPQRQGARDTQYFGPGTRLTVL.

The J gene is TRBJ2-5, the V gene TRBV5-4; D perhaps matches TRBD2 (6 bases). Trimming cost V 2 bases and J 4 bases, with 12 bases left between them. The CDR3 extends over 14 amino acids. CDR1 and CDR2 (germline): SGHNT, YYREEE (reference sequence). The CDR3 coding sequence is TGTGCCAGCAGCTTTCCGGGGGTTGCAGAGACCCAGTACTTC. Its protein product is CASSFPGVAETQYF.

J is TRBJ2-6 and V is TRBV5-1; possible D gene TRBD1, 6 bases. Looked up from germline, CDR1 is SGHRS and CDR2 is YFSETQ. V shed 4 bases and J shed 0 bases, with 11 bases lying between them. This CDR3 spans 16 amino acids. The CDR3 DNA sequence: TGCGCCAGCAGCATCGGACAGCCCTCTGGGGCCAACGTCCTGACTTTC. Its translation is CASSIGQPSGANVLTF. The whole variable domain, filled in from reference TRBV5-1 and TRBJ2-6, reads KAGVTQTPRYLIKTRGQQVTLSCSPISGHRSVSWYQQTPGQGLQFLFEYFSETQRNKGNFPGRFSGRQFSNSRSEMNVSTLELGDSALYLCASSIGQPSGANVLTFGAGSRLTVL.

The chain has TRBV11-2 and TRBJ2-3; D uncertain. Germline values: CDR1 SGHAT, CDR2 FQNNGV. Trimming stripped 8 bases from V and 1 base from J, with 16 bases between. There are 15 residues in the CDR3. The CDR3 bases are TGTGCCAGCGGTCGACTTAGTCCAGGCACAGATACGCAGTATTTT. Translated: CASGRLSPGTDTQYF.

The V and J genes are TRBV2 and TRBJ2-7, with no clear D. V was pared by 4 bases and J by 4 bases, with 8 bases between. The germline V gene has CDR1 SNHLY and CDR2 FYNNEI. The CDR3 is 12 amino acids. The CDR3 region is CASSGPIYEQYF. The CDR3 coding sequence is TGTGCCAGCAGTGGGCCAATATACGAGCAGTACTTC.

The genes are TRBV18 and TRBJ1-2; a possible D gene is TRBD1 (6 bases). Trimming stripped 2 bases from V and 3 bases from J, with 16 bases between. Germline CDR1 is KGHSH and CDR2 is LQKENI. This CDR3 is built from 16 residues. CDR3 DNA: TGTGCCAGCTCACCAATGCGGGGGCTTAAGGACTATGGCTACACCTTC. Translating it yields CASSPMRGLKDYGYTF.

This clone was seen only once. The chain links TRBV19 to TRBJ2-5; 8 bases align to TRBD2. V was pared by 2 bases and J by 2 bases, with 4 bases of the junction left unmatched. Germline loops: CDR1 LNHDA, CDR2 SQIVND (reference sequence). CDR3 size: 15 residues. CDR3 protein: CASSITGGPQETQYF. For the CDR3, the DNA is TGTGCCAGTAGTATAACGGGGGGGCCACAAGAGACCCAGTACTTC.

This chain joins TRBV7-2 and TRBJ2-3, with TRBD2 identical over 12 bases. With V trimmed by 3 bases and J by 0 bases, 4 bases remained unmatched. This CDR3 is built from 17 residues. From germline, CDR1 is SGHTA and CDR2 FQGNSA. CDR3 nucleotides: TGTGCCAGCAGCTTGACTAGCGGGGGCCTTAGCACAGATACGCAGTATTTT. Translating it yields CASSLTSGGLSTDTQYF. Full variable domain (rest looked up from reference TRBV7-2 and TRBJ2-3): GAGVSQSPSNKVTEKGKDVELRCDPISGHTALYWYRQSLGQGLEFLIYFQGNSAPDKSGLPSDRFSAERTGGSVSTLTIQRTQQEDSAVYLCASSLTSGGLSTDTQYFGPGTRLTVL.